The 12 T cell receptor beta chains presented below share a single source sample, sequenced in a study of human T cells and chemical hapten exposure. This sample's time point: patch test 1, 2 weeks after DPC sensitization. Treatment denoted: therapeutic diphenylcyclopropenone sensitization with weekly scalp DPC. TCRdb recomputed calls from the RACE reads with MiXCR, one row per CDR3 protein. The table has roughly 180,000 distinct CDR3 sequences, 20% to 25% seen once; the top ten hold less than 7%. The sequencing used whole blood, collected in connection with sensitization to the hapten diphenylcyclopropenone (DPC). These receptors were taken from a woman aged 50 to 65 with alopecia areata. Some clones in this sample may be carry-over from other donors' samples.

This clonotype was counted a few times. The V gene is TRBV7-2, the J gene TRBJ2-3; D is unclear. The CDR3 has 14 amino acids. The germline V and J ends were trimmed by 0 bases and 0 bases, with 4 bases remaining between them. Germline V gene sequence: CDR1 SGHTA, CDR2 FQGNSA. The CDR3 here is CASSLASSTDTQYF. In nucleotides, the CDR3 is TGTGCCAGCAGCTTAGCTTCCAGCACAGATACGCAGTATTTT. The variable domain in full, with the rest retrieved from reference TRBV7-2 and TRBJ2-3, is GAGVSQSPSNKVTEKGKDVELRCDPISGHTALYWYRQSLGQGLEFLIYFQGNSAPDKSGLPSDRFSAERTGGSVSTLTIQRTQQEDSAVYLCASSLASSTDTQYFGPGTRLTVL.

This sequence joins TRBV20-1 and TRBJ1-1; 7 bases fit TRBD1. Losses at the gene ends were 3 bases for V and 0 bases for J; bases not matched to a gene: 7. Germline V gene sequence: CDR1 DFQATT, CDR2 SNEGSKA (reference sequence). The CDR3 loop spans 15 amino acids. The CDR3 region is CSARPLQGMNTEAFF. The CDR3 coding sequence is TGCAGTGCTAGGCCTCTACAGGGGATGAACACTGAAGCTTTCTTT.

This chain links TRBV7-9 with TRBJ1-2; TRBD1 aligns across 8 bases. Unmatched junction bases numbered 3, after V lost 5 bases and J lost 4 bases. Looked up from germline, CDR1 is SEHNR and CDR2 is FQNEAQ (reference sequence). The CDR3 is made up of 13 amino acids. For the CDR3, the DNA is TGTGCCAGCAGCGCAACAGGGGGCTATGGCTACACCTTC. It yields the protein CASSATGGYGYTF.

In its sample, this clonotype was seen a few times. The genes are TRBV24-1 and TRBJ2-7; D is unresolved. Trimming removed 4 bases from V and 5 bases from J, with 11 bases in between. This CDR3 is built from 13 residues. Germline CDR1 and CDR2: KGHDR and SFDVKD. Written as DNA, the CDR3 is TGTGCCACCAGTGACGCCGCAAGCCACGAGCAGTACTTC. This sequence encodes CATSDAASHEQYF.

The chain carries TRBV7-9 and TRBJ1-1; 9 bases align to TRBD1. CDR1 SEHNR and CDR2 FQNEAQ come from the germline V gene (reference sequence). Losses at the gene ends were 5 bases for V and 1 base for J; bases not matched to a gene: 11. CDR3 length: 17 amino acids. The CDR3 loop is CASSPRGTGRGNTEAFF. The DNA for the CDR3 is TGTGCCAGCAGCCCGCGCGGGACAGGGAGGGGGAACACTGAAGCTTTCTTT.

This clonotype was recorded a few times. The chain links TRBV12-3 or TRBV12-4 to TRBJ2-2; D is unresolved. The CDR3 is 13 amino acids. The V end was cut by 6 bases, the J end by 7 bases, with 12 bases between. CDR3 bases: TGTGCCAGCAGCCCCATAGCAGACGGGGAGCTGTTTTTT. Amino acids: CASSPIADGELFF.

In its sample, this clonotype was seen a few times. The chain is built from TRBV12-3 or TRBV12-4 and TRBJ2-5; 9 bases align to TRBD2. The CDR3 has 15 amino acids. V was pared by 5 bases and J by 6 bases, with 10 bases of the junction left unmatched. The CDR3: CASSTPGLALKTQYF. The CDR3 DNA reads TGTGCCAGCAGTACTCCGGGACTAGCTCTTAAGACCCAGTACTTC.

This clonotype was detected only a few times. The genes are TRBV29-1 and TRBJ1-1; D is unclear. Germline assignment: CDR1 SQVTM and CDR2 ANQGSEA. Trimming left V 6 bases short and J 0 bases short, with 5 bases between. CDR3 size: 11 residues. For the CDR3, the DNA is TGCAGCGTACTTATGAACACTGAAGCTTTCTTT. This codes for CSVLMNTEAFF.

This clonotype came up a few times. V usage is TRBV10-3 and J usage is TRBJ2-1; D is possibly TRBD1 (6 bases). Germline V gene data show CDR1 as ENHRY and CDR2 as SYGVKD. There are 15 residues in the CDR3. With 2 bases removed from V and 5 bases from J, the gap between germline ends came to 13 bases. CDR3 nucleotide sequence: TGTGCCATCAGTGAGACAGGGATCGCGCACAATGAGCAGTTCTTC. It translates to CAISETGIAHNEQFF.

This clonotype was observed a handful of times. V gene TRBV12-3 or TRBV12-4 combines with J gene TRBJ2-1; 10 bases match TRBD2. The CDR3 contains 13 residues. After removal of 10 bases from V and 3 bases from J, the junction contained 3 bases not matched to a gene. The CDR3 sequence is CATSSGSYNEQFF. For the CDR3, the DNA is TGTGCCACCTCTAGCGGGAGCTACAATGAGCAGTTCTTC.

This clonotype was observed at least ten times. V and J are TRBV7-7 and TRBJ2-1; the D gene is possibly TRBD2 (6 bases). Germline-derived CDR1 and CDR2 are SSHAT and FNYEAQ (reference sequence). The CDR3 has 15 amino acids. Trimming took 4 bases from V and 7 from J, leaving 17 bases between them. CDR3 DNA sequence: TGTGCCAGCAGCTCCGAGCCGGGAGCGAGAAATGAGCAGTTCTTC. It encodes CASSSEPGARNEQFF.

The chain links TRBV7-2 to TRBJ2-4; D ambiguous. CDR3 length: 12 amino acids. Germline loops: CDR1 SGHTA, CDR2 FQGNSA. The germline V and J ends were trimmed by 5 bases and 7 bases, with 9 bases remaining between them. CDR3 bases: TGTGCCAGCAGCCCCTTAGTTAACATTCAGTACTTC. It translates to CASSPLVNIQYF.